These 24 T cell receptor beta chains came from one sample sequenced in a study of OX40 agonist ivuxolimab in advanced cancers. The protocol was immunoSEQ multiplex PCR, while the TCRdb copy is restricted to in-frame clones and leaves out a portion. The sample comprises 75,000 to 95,000 clones, around 90% of which are singletons, and 10% rests with the top ten. Specimen: CD4+ or CD8+ T cells sorted from blood, collected in a trial of the OX40 agonist ivuxolimab. These receptors all come from an adult with an advanced solid tumor such as melanoma, head and neck, liver or kidney cancer.

The chain has TRBV5-1 and TRBJ2-1; 9 bases line up with TRBD2. CDR1 SGHRS and CDR2 YFSETQ come from the germline V gene. This CDR3 is 16 amino acids long. The V segment lost 4 bases and the J segment 6 bases; nucleotides outside the gene matches: 11. CDR3 residues: CASSPLGGGAINEQFF. In DNA form, the CDR3 reads TGCGCCAGCAGCCCATTAGGCGGGGGGGCCATCAATGAGCAGTTCTTC.

The chain recombines TRBV7-3 with TRBJ2-1, with TRBD1 matching 8 bases. This CDR3 spans 15 amino acids. V gave up 5 bases and J gave up 7 bases; unmatched junction bases: 10. Per germline, CDR1 SGHTA and CDR2 FQGTGA. CDR3 sequence: CASSATGGTMNEQFF. The CDR3 nucleotides read TGTGCCAGCAGCGCCACAGGGGGTACTATGAATGAGCAGTTCTTC. Supplemented by reference TRBV7-3 and TRBJ2-1, the full variable domain reads GAGVSQTPSNKVTEKGKYVELRCDPISGHTALYWYRQSLGQGPEFLIYFQGTGAADDSGLPNDRFFAVRPEGSVSTLKIQRTERGDSAVYLCASSATGGTMNEQFFGPGTRLTVL.

This clone was recorded once. The chain couples TRBV28 to TRBJ2-7; 7 bases line up with TRBD1. Per the germline V gene, CDR1 is MDHEN and CDR2 is SYDVKM. The CDR3 runs to 13 residues. After removal of 6 bases from V and 3 bases from J, the junction contained 5 bases not matched to a gene. Here the CDR3 DNA reads TGTGCCAGCAGGTATAGGGGGCTCTACGAGCAGTACTTC. Amino acids: CASRYRGLYEQYF.

The rearrangement joins TRBV5-1 to TRBJ2-3; D ambiguous. The CDR3 sequence is 15 residues long. The V end lost 0 bases, the J end lost 6 bases, and 14 bases lay between the germline ends. Germline V gene sequence: CDR1 SGHRS, CDR2 YFSETQ. The CDR3 region is CASSLGGIKWDTQYF. As DNA, the CDR3 is TGCGCCAGCAGCTTGGGGGGAATTAAGTGGGATACGCAGTATTTT.

The chain carries TRBV6-5 and TRBJ2-2, with TRBD2 as a possible D gene (5 bases). Germline V lookup: CDR1 MNHEY, CDR2 SVGAGI. The CDR3 is made up of 15 amino acids. Trimming took 3 bases from V and 5 from J, leaving 13 bases between them. The CDR3 nucleotides read TGTGCCAGCAGTTATCGTGGGCCGGGGACCGGGGAGCTGTTTTTT. Protein product: CASSYRGPGTGELFF.

Turning to this clone: One junction end disagrees with the germline gene, perhaps due to a read error. This chain joins TRBV10-3 and TRBJ2-3; 11 bases line up with TRBD2. Germline V lookup: CDR1 ENHRY, CDR2 SYGVKD. The CDR3 is 13 residues long. The CDR3 DNA sequence: TGTGCCGTCCTGGGGACTAGCGGAGATGCGCAGTATTTT. Translation gives CAVLGTSGDAQYF.

This clone came up once. This chain joins TRBV10-3 and TRBJ1-2; D remains unclear. Germline V gives CDR1 ENHRY, CDR2 SYGVKD. The CDR3 consists of 13 residues. V was trimmed by 5 bases and J by 5 bases, leaving 12 bases between them. CDR3 nucleotide sequence: TGTGCCATCAGTCCGGGTTCATATTATGGCTACACCTTC. As protein: CAISPGSYYGYTF.

This chain uses TRBV12-1 with TRBJ1-2. TRBV12-1 corresponds to a pseudogene. The CDR3 runs 10 residues. CDR3 region: CASSFVGYTF. CDR3 DNA: TGTGCCAGCAGCTTTGTGGGCTACACCTTC.

The CDR3 here is CASSIRSGTGIVNEQYF. The DNA for the CDR3 is TGTGCCAGTAGTATCAGGTCTGGGACAGGGATCGTGAACGAGCAGTACTTC. The V and J genes are TRBV19 and TRBJ2-7; 9 nucleotides agree with TRBD1. Germline assignment: CDR1 LNHDA and CDR2 SQIVND (reference sequence). The CDR3 runs to 17 residues. J lost 5 bases, V lost 3 bases, and 14 bases had no gene match.

This clone was recorded once. The V call is TRBV20-1, the J call TRBJ2-7; 8 bases are a match to TRBD2. J lost 5 bases, V lost 6 bases, and 3 bases had no gene match. The CDR3 has 11 amino acids. The germline V gene encodes CDR1 DFQATT and CDR2 SNEGSKA (reference sequence). CDR3 sequence (DNA): TGCAGTGCCACTAGCGGCGACGAGCAGTACTTC. This translates into CSATSGDEQYF.

This chain links TRBV5-8 with TRBJ2-7, with D maybe TRBD1 (6 bases). V lost 4 bases to trimming and J lost 4 bases, with 30 bases between them. The germline V gene has CDR1 SGHTS and CDR2 YDEGEE. The CDR3 is made up of 19 amino acids. The CDR3 DNA follows: TGTGCCAGCAGCCGATCACGCCCGAGGAACAGGGCATATTTTTACGAGCAGTACTTC. Protein sequence: CASSRSRPRNRAYFYEQYF.

The V call is TRBV27, the J call TRBJ2-3, with D uncertain. CDR1 is MNHEY, CDR2 SMNVEV, per germline (reference sequence). Trimming removed 5 bases at V and 2 bases at J, with 14 bases between. The CDR3 totals 15 residues. DNA of the CDR3: TGTGCCAGCAGTACCTTTAGGTCCTACACAGATACGCAGTATTTT. It is translated as CASSTFRSYTDTQYF.

The chain carries TRBV28 and TRBJ1-2; maybe TRBD1 (5 bases). The CDR3 loop spans 12 amino acids. V gave up 6 bases and J gave up 8 bases, with 13 bases separating them. CDR1 is MDHEN and CDR2 is SYDVKM in the germline V gene. The CDR3 nucleotides are TGTGCCAGCAGCATGAGACAGATGGGCTACACCTTC. It codes for CASSMRQMGYTF.

The rearrangement uses TRBV21-1 and TRBJ1-1; TRBD1 is taken as the D call from the table, unchecked against the DNA. TRBV21-1 is reported as a pseudogene. CDR3 length: 18 amino acids. The CDR3 sequence: CASSKLRLRQMGSTEAFF. CDR3 nucleotides: TGTGCCAGCAGCAAACTAAGGTTGCGACAGATGGGATCGACTGAAGCTTTCTTT.

This chain links TRBV7-9 with TRBJ2-5; no reliable D call. CDR1 is SEHNR and CDR2 is FQNEAQ in the germline V gene (reference sequence). This CDR3 spans 12 amino acids. V dropped 5 bases and J dropped 5 bases, with 9 bases sitting between them. The CDR3: CASSPLMETQYF. Written as DNA, the CDR3 is TGTGCCAGCAGCCCACTGATGGAGACCCAGTACTTC.

V usage is TRBV4-1 and J usage is TRBJ1-6; the D is unclear. The germline V gene encodes CDR1 MGHRA and CDR2 YSYEKL. The CDR3 is 15 residues long. Trimming pared 4 bases from V and 6 bases from J, leaving 13 bases between. In nucleotides, the CDR3 is TGCGCCAGCAGCCCGATAGGAAGAGGTAATTCACCCCTCCACTTT. Amino acid sequence: CASSPIGRGNSPLHF.

The rearrangement uses TRBV2 and TRBJ2-1, with D uncertain. This CDR3 spans 14 amino acids. Germline loops: CDR1 SNHLY, CDR2 FYNNEI. V was cut by 3 bases and J by 9 bases, with 15 bases left in between. This chain's CDR3 is CASSESRLPGEQFF. The CDR3 coding sequence is TGTGCCAGCAGTGAGAGTAGACTCCCCGGTGAGCAGTTCTTC.

This chain uses TRBV28 with TRBJ2-6; 11 bases map to TRBD2. V lost 8 bases to trimming and J lost 0 bases; unmatched junction nucleotides: 0. This CDR3 has 15 amino acids. Germline CDR1 and CDR2: MDHEN and SYDVKM. CDR3 nucleotide sequence: TGTGCCAGCGGACTAGCGGGCTCTGGGGCCAACGTCCTGACTTTC. The encoded protein is CASGLAGSGANVLTF.

The gene calls are TRBV6-5 and TRBJ1-2; D call uncertain. Germline CDR1 reads MNHEY; CDR2 reads SVGAGI. The CDR3 extends over 13 amino acids. Between the trimmed V and J ends, which lost 0 bases and 2 bases, there was a span of 4 bases. This chain's CDR3 is CASSYSRNYGYTF. The CDR3 coding sequence is TGTGCCAGCAGTTACTCGAGAAACTATGGCTACACCTTC.

This chain joins TRBV5-4 and TRBJ1-1; D possibly corresponds to TRBD1 (5 bases). V lost 1 base and J lost 1, with 11 bases in between. Germline-derived CDR1 and CDR2 are SGHNT and YYREEE (reference sequence). The CDR3 sequence is 15 residues long. The CDR3 region is CASSLLSGGNTEAFF. The CDR3, as DNA: TGTGCCAGCAGCTTGTTGTCGGGGGGGAACACTGAAGCTTTCTTT.

This rearrangement joins TRBV19 to TRBJ1-2, with 7 bases fitting TRBD1. V lost 6 bases to trimming and J lost 8 bases; unmatched junction nucleotides: 15. CDR3 length equals 15 residues. Per germline, CDR1 LNHDA and CDR2 SQIVND (reference sequence). CDR3 region: CASSPNTGAARGYTF. Written as DNA, the CDR3 is TGTGCCAGTAGCCCAAATACAGGGGCGGCGCGGGGCTACACCTTC.

The rearrangement links TRBV5-1 to TRBJ1-2, with TRBD1 matching over 8 bases. CDR3 length: 17 amino acids. Losses at the gene ends were 2 bases for V and 5 bases for J; bases not matched to a gene: 14. Germline CDR1 SGHRS, CDR2 YFSETQ. CDR3 bases: TGCGCCAGCAGCTTTACCACCGGGACAGGAACCTATTATGGCTACACCTTC. It yields the protein CASSFTTGTGTYYGYTF.

The chain couples TRBV7-9 to TRBJ1-2; 10 nucleotides match TRBD1. Trimming took 4 bases from V and 3 from J; bases not matched to a gene: 2. The CDR3 has 14 amino acids. Germline CDR1 and CDR2: SEHNR and FQNEAQ (reference sequence). CDR3 coding DNA: TGTGCCAGCAGCTCCGGGACAGGGGACTATGGCTACACCTTC. As protein: CASSSGTGDYGYTF.

V gene TRBV5-1 combines with J gene TRBJ1-6, with D uncertain. Germline CDR1 reads SGHRS; CDR2 reads YFSETQ. The CDR3 is 16 amino acids. Trimming took off 0 bases at V and 5 bases at J, with 12 bases between the two ends. The CDR3 loop reads CASSLGGSRDNSPLHF. CDR3 coding DNA: TGCGCCAGCAGCTTGGGGGGTAGTCGGGATAATTCACCCCTCCACTTT.